Given below is one T cell receptor (beta chain) in context. The data were obtained in a study of blood T cell repertoires in COVID-19. TCRdb's copy holds only in-frame clones and misses some; the assay was immunoSEQ multiplex PCR. The sample carries approximately 85,000 clones, roughly 87% recorded once. The germline gives CDR1 MNHEY, CDR2 SMNVEV (reference sequence). The CDR3 consists of 13 residues. Deletions cut 2 bases from V and 0 bases from J, with 4 bases between. The TCR sequence derives from a woman aged 45 to 65 with active or convalescent COVID-19. The rearrangement joins TRBV27 to TRBJ1-1, with unresolved D. The source material was peripheral blood. CDR3 loop: CASSLGMNTEAFF. The CDR3 bases are TGTGCCAGCAGTTTAGGCATGAACACTGAAGCTTTCTTT.